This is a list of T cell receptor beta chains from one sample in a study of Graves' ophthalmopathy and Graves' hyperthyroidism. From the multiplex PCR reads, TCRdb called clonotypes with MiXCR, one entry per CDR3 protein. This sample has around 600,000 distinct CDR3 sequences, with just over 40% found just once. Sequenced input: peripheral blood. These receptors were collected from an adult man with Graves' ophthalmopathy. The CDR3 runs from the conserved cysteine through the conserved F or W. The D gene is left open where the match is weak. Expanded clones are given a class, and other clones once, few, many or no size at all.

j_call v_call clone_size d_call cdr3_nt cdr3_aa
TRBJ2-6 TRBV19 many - TGTGCCAGTAGTAATATAGTTTTCTCTGGGGCCAACGTCCTGACTTTC CASSNIVFSGANVLTF
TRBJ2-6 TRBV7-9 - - TGTGCCAGCAGCGTTGAAACTGGGGCTGGGGCCAACGTCCTGACTTTC CASSVETGAGANVLTF
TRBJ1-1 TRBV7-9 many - TGTGCCAGCAGCTGGGGTGAAACTGAAGCTTTCTTT CASSWGETEAFF
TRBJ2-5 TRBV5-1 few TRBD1 TGCGCCAGCAGCTCTGACCCGAGGGGGCTGGAGACCCAGTACTTC CASSSDPRGLETQYF
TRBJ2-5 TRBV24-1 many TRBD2 TGTGCCACCAGTGACTGGGGGACAACGGGACTAGCAGGTCAAGAGACCCAGTACTTC CATSDWGTTGLAGQETQYF
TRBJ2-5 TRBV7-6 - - TGTGCCAGCAGCTTAGCGTTCATGGGGGGGCCCCAGTACTTC CASSLAFMGGPQYF
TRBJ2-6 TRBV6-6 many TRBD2 TGTGCCAGCAGTTACGCGGGGGGCCTCTCTGGGGCCAACGTCCTGACTTTC CASSYAGGLSGANVLTF
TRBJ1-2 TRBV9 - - TGTGCCAGCAGCGGCCAGGGGAACTCACCGCCCTCTAACTATGGCTACACCTTC CASSGQGNSPPSNYGYTF
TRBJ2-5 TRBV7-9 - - TGTGCCAGCAGCCAAGCTCGGGTCTACTACGTTCTCCAAGAGACCCAGTACTTC CASSQARVYYVLQETQYF
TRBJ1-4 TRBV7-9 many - TGTGCCAGCAGCTTAGTCGAGGGGCCGGAGGAAAAACTGTTTTTT CASSLVEGPEEKLFF
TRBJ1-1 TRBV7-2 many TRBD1 TGTGCCAGCAGCTTCGCCGGGACAGGGGTGAACACTGAAGCTTTCTTT CASSFAGTGVNTEAFF
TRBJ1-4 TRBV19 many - TGTGCCAGTATGGGCGGAAAACTGTTTTTT CASMGGKLFF
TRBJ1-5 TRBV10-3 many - TGTGCCAGCAGTGAAGGGTTAGAGAATCAGCCCCAGCATTTT CASSEGLENQPQHF
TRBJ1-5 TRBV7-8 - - TGTGCCAGCAGCTTACCCTTGGGCAGGGCGGTCCCCAATCAGCCCCAGCATTTT CASSLPLGRAVPNQPQHF
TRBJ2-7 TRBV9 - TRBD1 TGTGCCAGCAGCGTAGCCCCGGGGACAGGGCGATACGAGCAGTACTTC CASSVAPGTGRYEQYF
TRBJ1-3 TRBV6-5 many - TGTGCCAGCAGTTACTCGTTTAGGGCGGCTGGAAACACCATATATTTT CASSYSFRAAGNTIYF
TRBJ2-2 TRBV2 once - TGTGCCAGCGAAGGCCCGGGGGAATTGATGAACACCGGGGAGCTGTTTTTT CASEGPGELMNTGELFF
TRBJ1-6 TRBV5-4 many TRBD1 TGTGCCAGCAGCGGACAGGGAGATGGTTCACCCCTCCACTTT CASSGQGDGSPLHF
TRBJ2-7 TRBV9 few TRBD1 TGTGCCAGCAGCCAAGGTTCGACAGGGGGGAGCTACGAGCAGTACTTC CASSQGSTGGSYEQYF
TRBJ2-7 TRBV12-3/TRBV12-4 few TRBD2 TGTGCCAGCAGTTTAGACCCTCAGCGGGGGGCTTACGAGCAGTACTTC CASSLDPQRGAYEQYF
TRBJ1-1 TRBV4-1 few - TGCGCCAGCAGCCAGGAACCCGCCAGGTCGGACACTGAAGCTTTCTTT CASSQEPARSDTEAFF
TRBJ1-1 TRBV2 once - TGTGCCAGCAGTGAACGTGGGGCCGGCGGCACTGAAGCTTTCTTT CASSERGAGGTEAFF
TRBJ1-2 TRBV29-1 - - TGCAGCGTAGACGGAGGGTCTAACTATGGCTACACCTTC CSVDGGSNYGYTF
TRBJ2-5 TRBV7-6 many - TGTGCCAGCAGCTTCGGTGAGGGGGAGACCCAGTACTTC CASSFGEGETQYF
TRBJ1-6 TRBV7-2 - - TGTGCCAGCAGCCAAGAAGCGGCAGCATATAATTCACCCCTCCACTTT CASSQEAAAYNSPLHF
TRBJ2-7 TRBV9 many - TGTGCCAGCAGCCGCCCCAGCGCCGAGCAGTACTTC CASSRPSAEQYF
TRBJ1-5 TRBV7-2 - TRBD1 TGTGCCAGCAGCCCCCAGACAGGGGTCGCCTACGAGCATTTT CASSPQTGVAYEHF
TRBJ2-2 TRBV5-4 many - TGTGCCAGCAGCCGGGGGCACGGGGAGCTGTTTTTT CASSRGHGELFF
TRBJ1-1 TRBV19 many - TGTGCCAGTAGTATCCAGAGGGGGACGGAAGCTTTCTTT CASSIQRGTEAFF
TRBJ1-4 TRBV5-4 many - TGTGCCAGCAGCGCGGAGACAGATGAAAAACTGTTTTTT CASSAETDEKLFF